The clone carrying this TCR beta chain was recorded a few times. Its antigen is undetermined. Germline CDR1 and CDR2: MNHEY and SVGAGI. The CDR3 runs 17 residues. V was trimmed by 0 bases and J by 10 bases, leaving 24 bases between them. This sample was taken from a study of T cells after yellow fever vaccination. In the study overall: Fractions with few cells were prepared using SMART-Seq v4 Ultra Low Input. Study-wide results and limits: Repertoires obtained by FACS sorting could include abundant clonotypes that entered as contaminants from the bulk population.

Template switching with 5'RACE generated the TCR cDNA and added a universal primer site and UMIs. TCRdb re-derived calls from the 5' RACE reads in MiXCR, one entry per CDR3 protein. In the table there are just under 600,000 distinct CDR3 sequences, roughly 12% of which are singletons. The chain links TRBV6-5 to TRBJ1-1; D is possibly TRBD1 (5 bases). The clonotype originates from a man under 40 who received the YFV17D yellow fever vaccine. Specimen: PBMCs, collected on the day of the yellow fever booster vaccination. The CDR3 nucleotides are TGTGCCAGCAGTTACTCCGGGGGAGGCGAAAGATTAAGGGGAGCTTTCTTT. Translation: CASSYSGGGERLRGAFF.